This TCR beta chain was sequenced for a study of response to subunit inactivated influenza vaccine. Points on this clonotype: The antigen is not known.

TCRdb called the RT-PCR reads again in MiXCR, with one record for every CDR3 protein. The sample lists approximately 700,000 distinct CDR3 sequences, 15% to 18% seen once, with roughly 11% in the top ten. Study-level results: It was the authors' suggestion that each seasonal influenza vaccination recruits few new T cells.

The clonotype originates from a man aged 45-65 years who received an inactivated influenza vaccine. Sequencing used PBMCs from blood, obtained 11 to 12 days after vaccination.

The CDR3 DNA reads as TGTGCCAGCAGCTTAGGGCCGGGGCTTAATGAGCAGTTCTTC. Protein: CASSLGPGLNEQFF. The chain carries TRBV11-2 and TRBJ2-1, with D possibly being TRBD1 or TRBD2 (5 bases each). Trimming pared 1 base from V and 7 bases from J, leaving 11 bases between. This CDR3 contains 14 residues. CDR1 is SGHAT, CDR2 FQNNGV, per germline.